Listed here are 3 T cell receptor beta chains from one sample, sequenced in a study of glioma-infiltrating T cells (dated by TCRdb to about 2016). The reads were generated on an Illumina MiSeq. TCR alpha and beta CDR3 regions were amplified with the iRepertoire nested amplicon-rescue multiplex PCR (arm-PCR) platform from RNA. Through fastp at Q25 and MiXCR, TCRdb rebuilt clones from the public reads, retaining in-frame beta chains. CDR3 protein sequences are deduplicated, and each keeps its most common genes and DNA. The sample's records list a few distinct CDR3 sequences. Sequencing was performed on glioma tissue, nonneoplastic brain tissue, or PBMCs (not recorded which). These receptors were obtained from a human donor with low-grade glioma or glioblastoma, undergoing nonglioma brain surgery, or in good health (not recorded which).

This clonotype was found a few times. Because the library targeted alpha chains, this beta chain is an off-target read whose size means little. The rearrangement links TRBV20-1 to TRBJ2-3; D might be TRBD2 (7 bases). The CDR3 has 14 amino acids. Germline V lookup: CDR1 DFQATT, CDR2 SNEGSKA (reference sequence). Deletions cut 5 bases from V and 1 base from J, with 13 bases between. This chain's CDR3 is CSAARGGGTDTQYF. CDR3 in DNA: TGCAGTGCTGCGAGGGGGGGAGGCACAGATACGCAGTATTTT.

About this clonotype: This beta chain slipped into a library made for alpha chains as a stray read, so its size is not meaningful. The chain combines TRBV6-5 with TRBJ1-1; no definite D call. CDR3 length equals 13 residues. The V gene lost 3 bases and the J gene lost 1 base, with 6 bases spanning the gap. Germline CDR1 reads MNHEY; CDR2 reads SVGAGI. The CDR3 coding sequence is TGTGCCAGCAGTTATCCACAGAACACTGAAGCTTTCTTT. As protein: CASSYPQNTEAFF.

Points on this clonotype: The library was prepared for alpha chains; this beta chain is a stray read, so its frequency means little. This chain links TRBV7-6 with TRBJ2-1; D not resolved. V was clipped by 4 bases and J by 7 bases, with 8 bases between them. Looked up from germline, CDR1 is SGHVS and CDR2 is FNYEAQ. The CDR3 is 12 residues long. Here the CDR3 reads CASSSSWNEQFF. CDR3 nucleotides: TGTGCCAGCAGCTCCTCCTGGAATGAGCAGTTCTTC.